This TCR beta chain was identified in a study of PD-L1 blockade in urothelial cancer. Study at large: Men with urothelial cancer arising in the bladder made up about nine tenths of the roughly 29 patients. Blood analysis occurred 3 weeks (second dose) and 6 weeks after treatment start. Reported median T cell count for blood samples was over 110,000.

Some clones are missing from TCRdb's copy, which holds only in-frame ones; the method was immunoSEQ multiplex PCR. The table lists 17,000 or so clones, about 90% of them singletons. The germline gives CDR1 SGHAT, CDR2 FQNNGV. Deletions cut 5 bases from V and 7 bases from J, with 12 bases between. This CDR3 is 13 amino acids long. Each patient's cancer was a locally advanced or metastatic urothelial carcinoma. The input for sequencing was PBMCs, taken around atezolizumab (anti-PD-L1) treatment. The TCR sequence derives from a man aged 50 to 60 with urothelial cancer. The V and J genes are TRBV11-2 and TRBJ1-5, with a tentative D call TRBD1 (6 bases). The CDR3 nucleotides are TGTGCCAGCAGCAACACAGGGAGCCAGCCCCAGCATTTT. It is translated as CASSNTGSQPQHF.